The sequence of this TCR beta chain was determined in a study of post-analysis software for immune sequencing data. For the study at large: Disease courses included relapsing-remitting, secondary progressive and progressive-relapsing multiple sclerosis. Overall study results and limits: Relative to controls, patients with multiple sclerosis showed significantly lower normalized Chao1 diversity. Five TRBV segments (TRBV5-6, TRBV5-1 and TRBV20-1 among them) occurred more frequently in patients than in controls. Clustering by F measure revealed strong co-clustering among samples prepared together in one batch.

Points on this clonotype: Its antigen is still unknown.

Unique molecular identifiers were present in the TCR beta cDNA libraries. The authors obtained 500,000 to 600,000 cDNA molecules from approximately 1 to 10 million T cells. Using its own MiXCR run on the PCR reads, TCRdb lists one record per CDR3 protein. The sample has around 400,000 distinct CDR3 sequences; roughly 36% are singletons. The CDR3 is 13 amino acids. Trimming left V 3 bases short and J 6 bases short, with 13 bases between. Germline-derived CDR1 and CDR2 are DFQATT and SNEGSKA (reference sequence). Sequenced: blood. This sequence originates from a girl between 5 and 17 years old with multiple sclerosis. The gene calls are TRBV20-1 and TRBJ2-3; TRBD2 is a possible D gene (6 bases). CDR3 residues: CSASGSGGDTQYF. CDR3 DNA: TGCAGTGCTAGTGGGAGCGGAGGGGATACGCAGTATTTT.